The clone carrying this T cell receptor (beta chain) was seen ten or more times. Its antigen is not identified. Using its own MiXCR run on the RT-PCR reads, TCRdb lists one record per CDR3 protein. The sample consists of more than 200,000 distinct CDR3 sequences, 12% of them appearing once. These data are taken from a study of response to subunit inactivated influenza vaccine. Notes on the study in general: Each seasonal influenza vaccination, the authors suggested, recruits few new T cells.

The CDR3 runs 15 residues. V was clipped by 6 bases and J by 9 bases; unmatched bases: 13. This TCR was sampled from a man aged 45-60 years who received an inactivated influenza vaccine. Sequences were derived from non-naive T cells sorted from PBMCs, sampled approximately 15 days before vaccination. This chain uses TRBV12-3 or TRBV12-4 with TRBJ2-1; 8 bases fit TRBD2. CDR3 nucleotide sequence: TGTGCCAGCAGGATACCGGGAGGGGGTAACGGTGAGCAGTTCTTC. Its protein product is CASRIPGGGNGEQFF.